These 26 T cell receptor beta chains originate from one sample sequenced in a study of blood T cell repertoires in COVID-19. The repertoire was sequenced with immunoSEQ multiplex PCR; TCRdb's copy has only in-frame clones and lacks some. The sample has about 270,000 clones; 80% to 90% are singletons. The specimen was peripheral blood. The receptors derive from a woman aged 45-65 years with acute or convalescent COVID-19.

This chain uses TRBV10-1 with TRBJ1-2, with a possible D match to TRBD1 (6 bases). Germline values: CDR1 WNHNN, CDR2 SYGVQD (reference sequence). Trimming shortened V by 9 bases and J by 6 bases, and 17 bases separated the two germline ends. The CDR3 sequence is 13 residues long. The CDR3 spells CARNRAFNDGYTF. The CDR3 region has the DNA TGCGCCAGAAACAGGGCCTTCAACGATGGCTACACCTTC.

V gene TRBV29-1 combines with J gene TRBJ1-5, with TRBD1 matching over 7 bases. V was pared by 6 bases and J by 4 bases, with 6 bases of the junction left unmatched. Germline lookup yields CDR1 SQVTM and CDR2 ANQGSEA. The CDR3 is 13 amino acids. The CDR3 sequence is CSVQGSSNQPQHF. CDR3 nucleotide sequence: TGCAGCGTACAGGGGTCGTCGAATCAGCCCCAGCATTTT.

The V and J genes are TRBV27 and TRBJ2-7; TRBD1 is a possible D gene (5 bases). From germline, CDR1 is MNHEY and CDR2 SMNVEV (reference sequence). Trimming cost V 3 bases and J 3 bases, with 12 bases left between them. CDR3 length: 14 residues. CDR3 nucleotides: TGTGCCAGCAGTTTCGACGACAGACTCTACGAGCAGTACTTC. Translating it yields CASSFDDRLYEQYF.

CDR3 bases: TGTGCCAGCAGCTTAGTCTCAGGGAGGGTCACTGAAGCTTTCTTT. This codes for CASSLVSGRVTEAFF. The chain uses TRBV7-9 and TRBJ1-1; D is perhaps TRBD1 (5 bases). The CDR3 spans 15 residues. From germline, CDR1 is SEHNR and CDR2 FQNEAQ (reference sequence). The germline V and J ends were trimmed by 1 base and 4 bases, with 13 bases remaining between them. The whole variable domain, remainder taken from reference TRBV7-9 and TRBJ1-1, is DTGVSQNPRHKITKRGQNVTFRCDPISEHNRLYWYRQTLGQGPEFLTYFQNEAQLEKSRLLSDRFSAERPKGSFSTLEIQRTEQGDSAMYLCASSLVSGRVTEAFFGQGTRLTVV.

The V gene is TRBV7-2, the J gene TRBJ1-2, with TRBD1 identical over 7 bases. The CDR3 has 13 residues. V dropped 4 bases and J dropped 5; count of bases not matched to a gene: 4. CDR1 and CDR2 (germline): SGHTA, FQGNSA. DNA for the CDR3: TGTGCCAGCAGCTCGGACAGGCTTTATGGCTACACCTTC. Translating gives CASSSDRLYGYTF.

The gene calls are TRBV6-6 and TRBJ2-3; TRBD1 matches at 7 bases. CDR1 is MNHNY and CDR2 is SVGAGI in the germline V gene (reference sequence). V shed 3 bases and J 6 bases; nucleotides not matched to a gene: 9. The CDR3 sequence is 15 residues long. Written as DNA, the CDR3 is TGTGCCAGCAGTTATCTCGACAGGGTGGGCGATACGCAGTATTTT. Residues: CASSYLDRVGDTQYF.

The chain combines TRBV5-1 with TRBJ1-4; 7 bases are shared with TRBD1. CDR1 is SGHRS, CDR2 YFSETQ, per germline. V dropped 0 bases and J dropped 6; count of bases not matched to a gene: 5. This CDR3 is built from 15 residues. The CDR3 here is CASSLVGGADEKLFF. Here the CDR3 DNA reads TGCGCCAGCAGCTTGGTAGGGGGCGCTGATGAAAAACTGTTTTTT.

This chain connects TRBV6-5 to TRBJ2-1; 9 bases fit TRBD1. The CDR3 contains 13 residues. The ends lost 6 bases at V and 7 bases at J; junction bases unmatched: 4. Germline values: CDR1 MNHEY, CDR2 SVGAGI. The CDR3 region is CASRRQGGNEQFF. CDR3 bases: TGTGCCAGCAGGAGACAGGGGGGAAATGAGCAGTTCTTC.

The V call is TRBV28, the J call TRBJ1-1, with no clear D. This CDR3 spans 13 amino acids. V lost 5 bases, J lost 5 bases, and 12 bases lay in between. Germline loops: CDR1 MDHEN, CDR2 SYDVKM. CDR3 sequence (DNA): TGTGCCAGCAGTCGGACTATTAGAACTGAAGCTTTCTTT. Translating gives CASSRTIRTEAFF.

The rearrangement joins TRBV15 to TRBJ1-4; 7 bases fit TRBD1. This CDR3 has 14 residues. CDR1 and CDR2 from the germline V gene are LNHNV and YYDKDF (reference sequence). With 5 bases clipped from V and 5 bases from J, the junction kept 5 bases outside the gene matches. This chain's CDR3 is CATSFGTDNEKLFF. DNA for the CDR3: TGTGCCACCAGCTTCGGGACAGACAATGAAAAACTGTTTTTT.

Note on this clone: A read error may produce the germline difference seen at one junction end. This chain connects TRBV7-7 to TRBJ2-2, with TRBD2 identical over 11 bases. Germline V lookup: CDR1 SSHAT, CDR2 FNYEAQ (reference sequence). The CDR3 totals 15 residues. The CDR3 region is CASRLAGIHTGELFF. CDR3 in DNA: TGTGCTAGCAGACTAGCGGGAATCCACACCGGGGAGCTGTTTTTT.

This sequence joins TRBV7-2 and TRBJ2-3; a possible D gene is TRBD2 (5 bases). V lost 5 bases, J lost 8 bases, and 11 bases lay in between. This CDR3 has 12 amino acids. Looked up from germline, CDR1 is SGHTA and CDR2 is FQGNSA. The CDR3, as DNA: TGTGCCAGCAGCACCAGAGGGCGTACGCAGTATTTT. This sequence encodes CASSTRGRTQYF. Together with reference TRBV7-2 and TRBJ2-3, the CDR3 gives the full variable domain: GAGVSQSPSNKVTEKGKDVELRCDPISGHTALYWYRQSLGQGLEFLIYFQGNSAPDKSGLPSDRFSAERTGGSVSTLTIQRTQQEDSAVYLCASSTRGRTQYFGPGTRLTVL.

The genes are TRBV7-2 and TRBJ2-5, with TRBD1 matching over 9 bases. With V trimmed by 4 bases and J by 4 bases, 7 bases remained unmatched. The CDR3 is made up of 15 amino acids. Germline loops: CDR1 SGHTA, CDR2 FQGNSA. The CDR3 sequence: CASSWNRGRGETQYF. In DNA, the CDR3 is TGTGCCAGCAGCTGGAACAGGGGGCGCGGAGAGACCCAGTACTTC.

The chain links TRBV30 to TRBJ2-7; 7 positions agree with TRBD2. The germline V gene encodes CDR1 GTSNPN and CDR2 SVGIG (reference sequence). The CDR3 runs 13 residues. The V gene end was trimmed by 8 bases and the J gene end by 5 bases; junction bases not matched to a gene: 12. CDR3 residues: CAGDFGRIHEQYF. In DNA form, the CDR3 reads TGTGCCGGAGACTTCGGGAGGATACACGAGCAGTACTTC.

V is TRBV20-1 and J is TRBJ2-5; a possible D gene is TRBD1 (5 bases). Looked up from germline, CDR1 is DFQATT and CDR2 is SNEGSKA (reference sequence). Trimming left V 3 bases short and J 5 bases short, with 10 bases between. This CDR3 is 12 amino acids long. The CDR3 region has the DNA TGCAGTGCTAGTATGGGGCGGGAGACCCAGTACTTC. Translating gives CSASMGRETQYF.

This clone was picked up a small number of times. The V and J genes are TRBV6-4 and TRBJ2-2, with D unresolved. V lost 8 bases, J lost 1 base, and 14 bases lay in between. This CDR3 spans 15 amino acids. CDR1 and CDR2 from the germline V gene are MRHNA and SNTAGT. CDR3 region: CASAMAAGNTGELFF. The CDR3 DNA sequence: TGTGCCAGCGCTATGGCGGCCGGGAACACCGGGGAGCTGTTTTTT.

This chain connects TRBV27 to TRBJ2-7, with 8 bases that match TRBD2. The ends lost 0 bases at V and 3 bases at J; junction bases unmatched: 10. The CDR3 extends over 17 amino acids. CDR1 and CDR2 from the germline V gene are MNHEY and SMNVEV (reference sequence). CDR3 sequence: CASSLSRGSGSVYEQYF. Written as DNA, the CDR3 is TGTGCCAGCAGTTTATCGAGGGGGAGCGGGAGCGTCTACGAGCAGTACTTC.

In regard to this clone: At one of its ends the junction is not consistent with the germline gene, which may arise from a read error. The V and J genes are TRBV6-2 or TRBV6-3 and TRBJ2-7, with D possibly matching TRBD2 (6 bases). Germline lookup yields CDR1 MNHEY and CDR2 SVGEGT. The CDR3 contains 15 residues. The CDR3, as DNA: TGTGCCAGCAGCTGGGGAGGTCTAGGAGATCCCTCAAAGGTCTTC. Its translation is CASSWGGLGDPSKVF.

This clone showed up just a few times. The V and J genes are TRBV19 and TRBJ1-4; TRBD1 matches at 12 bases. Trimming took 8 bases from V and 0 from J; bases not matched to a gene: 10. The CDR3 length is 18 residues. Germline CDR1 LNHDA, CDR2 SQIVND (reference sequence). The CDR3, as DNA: TGTGCCAGTTCTCCGGGACAGGGGGCGATTGCAACTAATGAAAAACTGTTTTTT. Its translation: CASSPGQGAIATNEKLFF.

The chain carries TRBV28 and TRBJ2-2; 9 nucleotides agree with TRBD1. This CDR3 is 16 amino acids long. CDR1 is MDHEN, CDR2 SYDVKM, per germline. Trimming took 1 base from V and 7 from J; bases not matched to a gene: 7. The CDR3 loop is CASSLYRGLMYGELFF. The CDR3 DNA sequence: TGTGCCAGCAGTTTATACAGGGGGCTAATGTACGGGGAGCTGTTTTTT.

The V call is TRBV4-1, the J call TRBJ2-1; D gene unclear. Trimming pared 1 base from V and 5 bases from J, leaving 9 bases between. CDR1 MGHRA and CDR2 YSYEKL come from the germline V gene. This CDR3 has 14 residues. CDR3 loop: CASSQVAANNEQFF. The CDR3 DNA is TGCGCCAGCAGCCAAGTAGCTGCGAACAATGAGCAGTTCTTC.

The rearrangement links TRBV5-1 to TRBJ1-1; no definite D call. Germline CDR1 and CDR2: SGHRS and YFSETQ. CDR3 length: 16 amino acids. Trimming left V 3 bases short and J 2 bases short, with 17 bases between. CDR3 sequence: CASSSSGEPLNTEAFF. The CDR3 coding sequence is TGCGCCAGCAGCTCTTCCGGGGAGCCGTTAAACACTGAAGCTTTCTTT. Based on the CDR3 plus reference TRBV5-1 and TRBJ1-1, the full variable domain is KAGVTQTPRYLIKTRGQQVTLSCSPISGHRSVSWYQQTPGQGLQFLFEYFSETQRNKGNFPGRFSGRQFSNSRSEMNVSTLELGDSALYLCASSSSGEPLNTEAFFGQGTRLTVV.

CDR3 nucleotide sequence: TGTGCCAGCAGTTACCATAGACTAGCGGAGACCACAGATACGCAGTATTTT. Its protein product is CASSYHRLAETTDTQYF. The rearrangement links TRBV6-2 or TRBV6-3 to TRBJ2-3; TRBD2 agrees at 9 bases. V shed 2 bases and J 2 bases; nucleotides not matched to a gene: 8. This CDR3 is built from 17 residues. Germline lookup yields CDR1 MNHEY and CDR2 SVGEGT.

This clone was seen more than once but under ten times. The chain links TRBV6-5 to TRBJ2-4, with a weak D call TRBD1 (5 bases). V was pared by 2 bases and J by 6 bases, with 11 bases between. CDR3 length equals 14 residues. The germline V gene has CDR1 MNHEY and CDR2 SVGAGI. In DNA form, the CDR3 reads TGTGCCAGCAGTTACCGACAGTACGGAAACATTCAGTACTTC. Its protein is CASSYRQYGNIQYF.

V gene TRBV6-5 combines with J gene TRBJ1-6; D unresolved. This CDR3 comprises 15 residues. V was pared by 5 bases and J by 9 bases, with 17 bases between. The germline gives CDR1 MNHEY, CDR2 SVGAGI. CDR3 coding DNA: TGTGCCAGCAGTCCGAACATTATTGGAGGTTCACCCCTCCACTTT. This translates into CASSPNIIGGSPLHF.

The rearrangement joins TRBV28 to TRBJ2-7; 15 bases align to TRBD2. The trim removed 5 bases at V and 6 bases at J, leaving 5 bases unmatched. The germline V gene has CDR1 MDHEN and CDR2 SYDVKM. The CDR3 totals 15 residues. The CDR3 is CASSPGLAGGSEQYF. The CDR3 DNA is TGTGCCAGCAGTCCGGGACTAGCGGGAGGTTCCGAGCAGTACTTC.